The 15 T cell receptor beta chains below come from one sample, sequenced in a study of blood T cells in healthy people across ages. Sample-barcoded 5' priming and a J-beta primer mix drove a second PCR of 7 to 11 cycles. From the 5' RACE reads, TCRdb called clonotypes with MiXCR, one entry per CDR3 protein. The sample carries about 640,000 distinct CDR3 sequences, roughly 53% recorded once. The material sequenced was blood. These receptors all come from a man aged 55-75 years in good health.

CDR3 amino acids: CASSLAGLMNTEAFF. Written as DNA, the CDR3 is TGCGCCAGCAGCTTGGCAGGCCTCATGAACACTGAAGCTTTCTTT. V usage is TRBV5-1 and J usage is TRBJ1-1; D not certain. Trimming shortened V by 0 bases and J by 0 bases, and 9 bases separated the two germline ends. The CDR3 totals 15 residues. Germline CDR1 SGHRS, CDR2 YFSETQ.

This clonotype was seen more than once but under ten times. The chain combines TRBV5-1 with TRBJ2-1, with no clear D. This CDR3 is 15 amino acids long. Germline lookup yields CDR1 SGHRS and CDR2 YFSETQ. Trimming removed 1 base at V and 4 bases at J, with 12 bases between. Here the CDR3 DNA reads TGCGCCAGCAGCTTGCTGCAGGCTAGTTACAATGAGCAGTTCTTC. It yields the protein CASSLLQASYNEQFF.

A note on this clonotype: An end of the junction differs from the germline gene, which may be a read error. The chain carries TRBV4-3 and TRBJ2-1; 9 nucleotides line up with TRBD1. CDR3 length equals 17 residues. The germline V gene has CDR1 LGHNA and CDR2 YSLEER. Here the CDR3 DNA reads TGCGCCAGCAGTCAAGATGGGCTTGGGGACAGGGCATATGAGCAGTTCTTC. This sequence encodes CASSQDGLGDRAYEQFF.

V and J are TRBV12-3 or TRBV12-4 and TRBJ2-7; D remains ambiguous. This CDR3 is 14 amino acids long. V lost 0 bases to trimming and J lost 3 bases, with 9 bases between them. The CDR3 protein is CASSLAGSGYEQYF. As DNA, the CDR3 is TGTGCCAGCAGTTTAGCGGGGTCCGGCTACGAGCAGTACTTC.

This chain connects TRBV4-1 to TRBJ2-1; 10 bases line up with TRBD2. CDR1 MGHRA and CDR2 YSYEKL come from the germline V gene. Germline trimming cut 4 bases from V and 6 bases from J; bases unmatched to any gene: 9. The CDR3 spans 16 residues. The CDR3: CASSPRTSGPGNEQFF. The CDR3 coding sequence is TGCGCCAGCAGCCCAAGGACTAGCGGACCTGGCAATGAGCAGTTCTTC.

The V gene is TRBV7-2, the J gene TRBJ2-5; 10 bases are a match to TRBD2. The CDR3 has 15 amino acids. Per germline, CDR1 SGHTA and CDR2 FQGNSA. V lost 1 base to trimming and J lost 5 bases; unmatched junction nucleotides: 4. The CDR3 protein is CASSLVAGGHETQYF. CDR3 nucleotide sequence: TGTGCCAGCAGCTTAGTAGCGGGGGGCCACGAGACCCAGTACTTC.

This rearrangement joins TRBV5-1 to TRBJ2-7; 9 bases map to TRBD2. The CDR3 is 14 residues long. CDR1 and CDR2 from the germline V gene are SGHRS and YFSETQ. V lost 6 bases and J lost 0; bases outside the gene matches: 4. The CDR3 region is CASKLAGNSYEQYF. DNA of the CDR3: TGCGCCAGCAAGCTAGCGGGGAACTCCTACGAGCAGTACTTC. Full variable domain (outside the CDR3, taken from reference TRBV5-1 and TRBJ2-7): KAGVTQTPRYLIKTRGQQVTLSCSPISGHRSVSWYQQTPGQGLQFLFEYFSETQRNKGNFPGRFSGRQFSNSRSEMNVSTLELGDSALYLCASKLAGNSYEQYFGPGTRLTVT.

The rearrangement uses TRBV10-3 and TRBJ1-6; no reliable D call. V dropped 6 bases and J dropped 5 bases, with 11 bases sitting between them. CDR1 and CDR2 (germline): ENHRY, SYGVKD. This CDR3 has 14 amino acids. CDR3 protein: CAIRVSENNSPLHF. The CDR3 nucleotides are TGTGCCATCAGGGTTAGCGAGAATAATTCACCCCTCCACTTT.

This clonotype showed up just a few times. V gene TRBV2 combines with J gene TRBJ2-5; D is uncertain. CDR3 length equals 13 residues. CDR1 is SNHLY and CDR2 is FYNNEI in the germline V gene. Trimming removed 5 bases from V and 4 bases from J, with 11 bases in between. In DNA form, the CDR3 reads TGTGCCAGCAGTCCTCGGCTCCCAGAGACCCAGTACTTC. Protein sequence: CASSPRLPETQYF.

The CDR3 DNA reads as TGTGCCAGCAGCATCCGCACCGGGACAGGGAGCTCCTATAATTCACCCCTCCACTTT. Amino acids: CASSIRTGTGSSYNSPLHF. This chain connects TRBV14 to TRBJ1-6; 9 bases map to TRBD1. The V gene's germline CDR1 is SGHDN and CDR2 FVKESK. The J segment lost 0 bases and the V segment lost 5 bases, leaving 11 bases of the junction unmatched. This CDR3 spans 19 amino acids.

CDR3 nucleotides: TGTGCCAGCTCACAGATTAACAATGAGCAGTTCTTC. Translated: CASSQINNEQFF. This chain joins TRBV18 and TRBJ2-1; no clear D gene. The CDR3 loop spans 12 amino acids. The germline V and J ends were trimmed by 4 bases and 5 bases, with 6 bases remaining between them. Looked up from germline, CDR1 is KGHSH and CDR2 is LQKENI.

J is TRBJ2-7 and V is TRBV5-1; D gene uncertain. Germline CDR1 reads SGHRS; CDR2 reads YFSETQ. V gave up 4 bases and J gave up 6 bases, with 17 bases separating them. This CDR3 region has 14 residues. CDR3 DNA sequence: TGCGCCAGCAGCCCCCTTCCCGCGGCGCCCGAGCAGTACTTC. Encoded protein: CASSPLPAAPEQYF. Filled out from reference TRBV5-1 and TRBJ2-7, the complete variable domain reads KAGVTQTPRYLIKTRGQQVTLSCSPISGHRSVSWYQQTPGQGLQFLFEYFSETQRNKGNFPGRFSGRQFSNSRSEMNVSTLELGDSALYLCASSPLPAAPEQYFGPGTRLTVT.

The rearrangement links TRBV2 to TRBJ1-2; D remains unclear. V was shortened by 5 bases and J by 8 bases, with 21 bases between the two germline ends. Looked up from germline, CDR1 is SNHLY and CDR2 is FYNNEI. The CDR3 totals 15 residues. In DNA form, the CDR3 reads TGTGCCAGCAGTTCAGGACGGTCCGTGGTGGAGGGCTACACCTTC. Translating gives CASSSGRSVVEGYTF.

The CDR3 nucleotides are TGTGCCAGCAGCGGGGACAGGGGAAATTCACCCCTCCACTTT. It yields the protein CASSGDRGNSPLHF. The V call is TRBV7-9, the J call TRBJ1-6; 10 nucleotides agree with TRBD1. Germline assignment: CDR1 SEHNR and CDR2 FQNEAQ (reference sequence). Trimming took 5 bases from V and 7 from J; bases not matched to a gene: 2. The CDR3 totals 14 residues.

Concerning this clonotype itself: At one boundary the junction diverges from the germline segment, which might be a read error. This sequence joins TRBV7-2 and TRBJ2-1; TRBD2 matches 8 bases. Germline values: CDR1 SGHTA, CDR2 FQGNSA. CDR3 size: 15 residues. The CDR3 loop reads CASSRGGPSYSEQFF. The DNA for the CDR3 is TGTGCCAGCAGCCGCGGGGGGCCCTCCTACAGTGAGCAGTTCTTC.